These 26 T cell receptor beta chains came from one sample sequenced in a study of T-cell reconstitution after alpha-beta-depleted transplantation in children. A library of TCRbeta sequences, prepared with unique molecular identifiers, was generated. TCRdb itself ran the PCR reads through MiXCR, one entry per CDR3 protein. The sample holds about 240,000 distinct CDR3 sequences, around 11% seen once. This sample comprised PBMCs from the stem cell graft donor, obtained from the stem cell graft. The receptor source for this set is a human donor who donated a stem cell graft to a child with acute lymphoblastic leukemia.

Many counts were recorded for this clonotype. The J gene is TRBJ2-1, the V gene TRBV28, with 11 nucleotides matching TRBD2. CDR3 length: 14 residues. V trimming: 9 bases; J trimming: 5 bases; junction bases outside the gene matches: 6. Per germline, CDR1 MDHEN and CDR2 SYDVKM. Here the CDR3 DNA reads TGTGCCAGGATCGGGACTAGCGGTGACAATGAGCAGTTCTTC. Protein product: CARIGTSGDNEQFF.

In this sample, this clonotype turned up many times. This chain links TRBV13 with TRBJ2-7; D perhaps matches TRBD2 (6 bases). V was trimmed by 5 bases and J by 0 bases, leaving 17 bases between them. Germline assignment: CDR1 PRHDT and CDR2 FYEKMQ (reference sequence). The CDR3 is made up of 16 amino acids. In DNA, the CDR3 is TGTGCCAGCAGCCTCCTGGGACTCAGGAGCTCCTACGAGCAGTACTTC. Protein: CASSLLGLRSSYEQYF.

The rearrangement uses TRBV7-2 and TRBJ2-5; D is undetermined. Trimming removed 2 bases from V and 7 bases from J, with 8 bases in between. This CDR3 contains 12 residues. The germline CDR1 and CDR2 sequences are SGHTA and FQGNSA. CDR3 residues: CASSLILATQYF. CDR3 DNA: TGTGCCAGCAGCTTAATCCTGGCGACCCAGTACTTC.

This clonotype was seen repeatedly, ten times or more. The chain is built from TRBV10-3 and TRBJ2-1; TRBD2 matches 8 bases. CDR1 ENHRY and CDR2 SYGVKD come from the germline V gene. The CDR3 contains 16 residues. V shed 6 bases and J 4 bases; nucleotides not matched to a gene: 11. CDR3: CAISLLGKREYNEQFF. The CDR3 DNA sequence: TGTGCCATCAGCCTCCTCGGGAAGCGGGAGTACAATGAGCAGTTCTTC.

This clonotype was detected many times. The CDR3 coding sequence is TGTGCCAGCAGCCAAGTGTTCGACGGACCCTACGAGCAGTACTTC. Translating gives CASSQVFDGPYEQYF. The chain recombines TRBV14 with TRBJ2-7; no reliable D call. The CDR3 extends over 15 amino acids. V shed 1 base and J shed 2 bases, with 12 bases lying between them. Germline CDR1 and CDR2: SGHDN and FVKESK.

CDR3 sequence reads: CAWSVWSGGPYEQYF. DNA of the CDR3: TGTGCCTGGAGTGTATGGTCAGGGGGCCCCTACGAGCAGTACTTC. This chain links TRBV30 with TRBJ2-7, with 8 bases that match TRBD1. The germline gives CDR1 GTSNPN, CDR2 SVGIG (reference sequence). This CDR3 comprises 15 residues. Trimming removed 0 bases from V and 2 bases from J; junction bases left unmatched: 6.

This clonotype has a count of ten or more. The V and J genes are TRBV4-2 and TRBJ1-2; D not resolved. Between the trimmed V and J ends, which lost 4 bases and 4 bases, there was a span of 13 bases. The germline gives CDR1 LGHNA, CDR2 YNFKEQ. CDR3 length: 14 amino acids. The CDR3 coding sequence is TGTGCCAGCAGCCCGGGGTCGGATGTCTATGGCTACACCTTC. It yields the protein CASSPGSDVYGYTF.

This clonotype was seen a few times. The chain carries TRBV11-2 and TRBJ2-7; D gene unclear. This CDR3 is built from 15 residues. Trimming took off 0 bases at V and 3 bases at J, with 12 bases between the two ends. CDR1 and CDR2 (germline): SGHAT, FQNNGV. CDR3 sequence: CASSLDRSRSYEQYF. CDR3 DNA sequence: TGTGCCAGCAGCTTAGATCGGTCACGGAGCTACGAGCAGTACTTC.

This sequence joins TRBV28 and TRBJ2-4; possibly TRBD1 or TRBD2 for D (6 bases each). The CDR3 consists of 12 residues. V was trimmed by 6 bases and J by 8 bases, leaving 11 bases between them. Germline CDR1 and CDR2: MDHEN and SYDVKM. CDR3 protein: CASRGGKDIQYF. The CDR3 DNA sequence: TGTGCCAGCAGGGGGGGCAAGGACATTCAGTACTTC.

Turning to this clonotype: Relative to the germline gene, one junction end is altered; a read error may explain this. The chain couples TRBV28 to TRBJ1-5, with 10 nucleotides matching TRBD1. This CDR3 comprises 14 residues. The germline V gene has CDR1 MDHEN and CDR2 SYDVKM. The CDR3 DNA reads as TGTGCCAACAGTTTAGGGACAGGGGCTCAGCCCCAGCATTTT. It is translated as CANSLGTGAQPQHF.

In this sample, this clonotype turned up many times. The V call is TRBV20-1, the J call TRBJ2-5; D unresolved. CDR1 DFQATT and CDR2 SNEGSKA come from the germline V gene (reference sequence). The CDR3 runs to 15 residues. Between the trimmed V and J ends, which lost 0 bases and 3 bases, there was a span of 14 bases. This chain's CDR3 is CSARDPPLWKETQYF. Written as DNA, the CDR3 is TGCAGTGCTAGAGACCCCCCACTGTGGAAAGAGACCCAGTACTTC.

This clonotype was observed a few times. This chain connects TRBV4-2 to TRBJ2-3; possibly TRBD2 for D (5 bases). V was clipped by 0 bases and J by 2 bases, with 6 bases between them. The CDR3 runs 14 residues. Germline values: CDR1 LGHNA, CDR2 YNFKEQ. The CDR3 region has the DNA TGTGCCAGCAGCCAAGAGGACTTCACAGATACGCAGTATTTT. Its translation is CASSQEDFTDTQYF.

This chain connects TRBV30 to TRBJ2-5; D is possibly TRBD2 (6 bases). The CDR3 consists of 15 residues. Germline V gene data show CDR1 as GTSNPN and CDR2 as SVGIG (reference sequence). V was cut by 0 bases and J by 4 bases, with 15 bases left in between. The DNA for the CDR3 is TGTGCCTGGAGTGTTACTGGGACTGCCAGAGAGACCCAGTACTTC. It yields the protein CAWSVTGTARETQYF.

This clonotype came up many times. V and J are TRBV27 and TRBJ1-2, with D maybe TRBD1 (6 bases). Germline CDR1 reads MNHEY; CDR2 reads SMNVEV (reference sequence). Deletions cut 6 bases from V and 6 bases from J, with 14 bases between. CDR3 size: 13 residues. As DNA, the CDR3 is TGTGCCAGCAGAACGACAGGATACCATGGCTACACCTTC. Protein: CASRTTGYHGYTF.

Here the CDR3 reads CAISAALDRGRNEQFF. The CDR3 bases are TGTGCCATCAGCGCCGCGCTAGACAGGGGCCGCAATGAGCAGTTCTTC. The chain employs TRBV10-3 and TRBJ2-1; TRBD1 agrees at 8 bases. The CDR3 runs to 16 residues. V was clipped by 6 bases and J by 6 bases; unmatched bases: 13. CDR1 is ENHRY and CDR2 is SYGVKD in the germline V gene.

This chain connects TRBV18 to TRBJ2-5; 7 nucleotides agree with TRBD1. Unmatched junction bases numbered 12, after V lost 6 bases and J lost 2 bases. The CDR3 is made up of 16 amino acids. In germline, CDR1 is KGHSH, CDR2 LQKENI. CDR3 sequence reads: CASSPRRGTAQETQYF. CDR3 DNA sequence: TGTGCCAGCTCCCCCCGTAGGGGGACAGCACAAGAGACCCAGTACTTC.

This clonotype came up many times. The V and J genes are TRBV6-6 and TRBJ2-1; TRBD1 matches at 10 bases. J gave up 5 bases and V 0 bases, and 1 base lay outside the gene matches. There are 15 residues in the CDR3. Looked up from germline, CDR1 is MNHNY and CDR2 is SVGAGI (reference sequence). CDR3 DNA: TGTGCCAGCAGTTACTCGGGACAGGGGAACAATGAGCAGTTCTTC. Translation gives CASSYSGQGNNEQFF.

This clonotype was seen many times. The V and J genes are TRBV20-1 and TRBJ1-5, with no clear D. The CDR3 runs to 13 residues. V was shortened by 1 base and J by 3 bases, with 7 bases between the two germline ends. Germline lookup yields CDR1 DFQATT and CDR2 SNEGSKA (reference sequence). CDR3 amino acids: CSARGAANQPQHF. The CDR3 bases are TGCAGTGCTAGAGGGGCAGCCAATCAGCCCCAGCATTTT.

A few counts support this clonotype. V is TRBV19 and J is TRBJ2-7; perhaps TRBD1 as D (6 bases). The CDR3 contains 14 residues. The ends were cut back, 6 bases at V and 5 bases at J, with 17 bases in the middle. CDR1 LNHDA and CDR2 SQIVND come from the germline V gene (reference sequence). CDR3 amino acids: CASRERQGSHEQYF. DNA for the CDR3: TGTGCCAGTAGGGAGCGGCAGGGGAGCCACGAGCAGTACTTC.

This clonotype was picked up many times. V usage is TRBV7-2 and J usage is TRBJ1-5; unclear D gene. Germline assignment: CDR1 SGHTA and CDR2 FQGNSA. The CDR3 totals 15 residues. Trimming removed 5 bases from V and 2 bases from J, with 13 bases in between. As DNA, the CDR3 is TGTGCCAGCAGCCAAGGACTTCCCCGCAATCAGCCCCAGCATTTT. Protein: CASSQGLPRNQPQHF.

This chain uses TRBV4-1 with TRBJ1-2, with D unclear. The CDR3 is 14 residues long. Germline V gene data show CDR1 as MGHRA and CDR2 as YSYEKL. Trimming pared 1 base from V and 1 base from J, leaving 7 bases between. CDR3 protein: CASSQGQINYGYTF. DNA of the CDR3: TGCGCCAGCAGCCAAGGGCAGATTAACTATGGCTACACCTTC.

In its sample, this clonotype was seen many times. This CDR3 is CASPHRRGYNEQFF. In DNA, the CDR3 is TGTGCCTCGCCCCACCGCAGGGGGTACAATGAGCAGTTCTTC. The chain employs TRBV30 and TRBJ2-1; 7 positions match TRBD1. CDR3 length: 14 residues. The ends lost 7 bases at V and 4 bases at J; junction bases unmatched: 10. CDR1 is GTSNPN, CDR2 SVGIG, per germline (reference sequence).

Ten or more counts support this clonotype. The chain is built from TRBV28 and TRBJ1-5; unclear D gene. The CDR3 is 14 residues long. The germline V gene encodes CDR1 MDHEN and CDR2 SYDVKM. With 2 bases removed from V and 1 base from J, the gap between germline ends came to 6 bases. CDR3 DNA sequence: TGTGCCAGCAGTTTACGGATCAGCAATCAGCCCCAGCATTTT. This sequence encodes CASSLRISNQPQHF.

This clonotype has a count of ten or more. V is TRBV4-3 and J is TRBJ2-2; the D gene is possibly TRBD1 (5 bases). With 0 bases removed from V and 1 base from J, the gap between germline ends came to 12 bases. The germline gives CDR1 LGHNA, CDR2 YSLEER. The CDR3 consists of 17 residues. CDR3 protein: CASSQDRRQGNTGELFF. Written as DNA, the CDR3 is TGCGCCAGCAGCCAAGATAGAAGGCAGGGGAACACCGGGGAGCTGTTTTTT.

The chain combines TRBV20-1 with TRBJ2-4; D ambiguous. CDR3 size: 12 residues. Germline-derived CDR1 and CDR2 are DFQATT and SNEGSKA (reference sequence). The V gene lost 5 bases and the J gene lost 7 bases, with 12 bases spanning the gap. In DNA form, the CDR3 reads TGCAGTGCTGACCACCCCGTTAACATTCAGTACTTC. It encodes CSADHPVNIQYF.

This clonotype has ten or more counts. The chain recombines TRBV7-2 with TRBJ2-1; D is tentatively TRBD1 or TRBD2 (5 bases each). CDR3 length equals 15 residues. In germline, CDR1 is SGHTA, CDR2 FQGNSA. V dropped 1 base and J dropped 4 bases, with 11 bases sitting between them. The CDR3 bases are TGTGCCAGCAGCTTAGATACGGGGCGGTACAATGAGCAGTTCTTC. Protein product: CASSLDTGRYNEQFF.